Listed here are 4 T cell receptor beta chains from one sample, sequenced in a study of identical twins. TCRdb re-analysed the 5' RACE reads in MiXCR, keeping a single row per CDR3 protein. The sample has roughly 1,500,000 distinct CDR3 sequences; about 31% are singletons. Sequenced material: cord blood. Source of these receptors: a newborn girl in good health.

This clonotype was counted a few times. This chain links TRBV29-1 with TRBJ1-2, with D possibly matching TRBD1 (5 bases). This CDR3 has 12 residues. The V and J ends lost 3 bases and 7 bases respectively, with 12 bases between them. Germline CDR1 SQVTM, CDR2 ANQGSEA. CDR3 sequence (DNA): TGCAGCGTTGACTGGGACTTCACTGGCTACACCTTC. Protein: CSVDWDFTGYTF.

In its sample, this clonotype was seen a few times. This sequence joins TRBV7-2 and TRBJ2-5; 8 bases fit TRBD2. Per germline, CDR1 SGHTA and CDR2 FQGNSA. The CDR3 runs to 18 residues. Trimming at V came to 4 bases and at J to 11 bases, leaving 24 bases not matched to a gene. CDR3 bases: TGTGCCAGCAGCTCCGGACTAGCCGTAGACCTAGTAGACAATGAGCAGTACTTC. The encoded protein is CASSSGLAVDLVDNEQYF. The variable domain in full, completed from reference TRBV7-2 and TRBJ2-5, reads GAGVSQSPSNKVTEKGKDVELRCDPISGHTALYWYRQSLGQGLEFLIYFQGNSAPDKSGLPSDRFSAERTGGSVSTLTIQRTQQEDSAVYLCASSSGLAVDLVDNEQYFGPGTRLLVL.

This clonotype was seen more than once but under ten times. The rearrangement uses TRBV20-1 and TRBJ2-3, with TRBD2 identical over 10 bases. This CDR3 spans 16 amino acids. Germline-derived CDR1 and CDR2 are DFQATT and SNEGSKA (reference sequence). The V and J ends lost 6 bases and 2 bases, in that order; junction bases with no gene match: 11. The CDR3 sequence is CSAIGLAVSTTDTQYF. The CDR3 coding sequence is TGCAGTGCAATCGGACTAGCGGTTAGTACCACAGATACGCAGTATTTT.

This clonotype was found a few times. The chain is built from TRBV20-1 and TRBJ2-3, with 7 positions matching TRBD2. CDR1 DFQATT and CDR2 SNEGSKA come from the germline V gene (reference sequence). The CDR3 consists of 13 residues. V was pared by 4 bases and J by 4 bases, with 5 bases of the junction left unmatched. The CDR3 protein is CSATGLVPDTQYF. CDR3 nucleotide sequence: TGCAGTGCTACAGGACTAGTCCCAGATACGCAGTATTTT.